The next 22 T cell receptor beta chains were all read from a single sample in a study of blood T cell repertoires in COVID-19. Measured with immunoSEQ multiplex PCR; TCRdb has only the in-frame clones, and not every one. Of some 250,000 clones in the sample, 86% were seen once. The source material was peripheral blood. The receptors come from a woman aged 25 to 39 who had recovered from COVID-19.

This clone came up a few times. The CDR3 reads CASSGLAGYEQYF. As DNA, the CDR3 is TGTGCCAGTAGTGGACTAGCGGGGTACGAGCAGTACTTC. The rearrangement uses TRBV19 and TRBJ2-7; TRBD2 matches 12 bases. The CDR3 is 13 amino acids. The V segment lost 5 bases and the J segment 4 bases; nucleotides outside the gene matches: 0. CDR1 is LNHDA and CDR2 is SQIVND in the germline V gene (reference sequence). The variable domain in full, completed from reference TRBV19 and TRBJ2-7, reads DGGITQSPKYLFRKEGQNVTLSCEQNLNHDAMYWYRQDPGQGLRLIYYSQIVNDFQKGDIAEGYSVSREKKESFPLTVTSAQKNPTAFYLCASSGLAGYEQYFGPGTRLTVT.

The V and J genes are TRBV19 and TRBJ2-1, with D possibly being TRBD2 (5 bases). The CDR3 is made up of 17 amino acids. Germline V gives CDR1 LNHDA, CDR2 SQIVND (reference sequence). Between the trimmed V and J ends, which lost 4 bases and 4 bases, there was a span of 20 bases. The CDR3 coding sequence is TGTGCCAGTAGTACGAGGGCCGTCCCACTCCAGTACAATGAGCAGTTCTTC. Translation gives CASSTRAVPLQYNEQFF.

The genes are TRBV19 and TRBJ2-1; 12 bases line up with TRBD2. The ends lost 6 bases at V and 8 bases at J; junction bases unmatched: 14. Germline values: CDR1 LNHDA, CDR2 SQIVND (reference sequence). The length of the CDR3 is 17 residues. The CDR3 sequence: CASSARRLAGGLDEQFF. The CDR3 DNA sequence: TGTGCCAGTAGCGCTCGCCGGCTAGCGGGGGGGCTGGATGAGCAGTTCTTC.

The CDR3: CSASWGQGTLGAQHF. Here the CDR3 DNA reads TGCAGTGCTAGTTGGGGACAGGGGACTCTCGGAGCCCAGCATTTT. This chain joins TRBV20-1 and TRBJ1-5; 10 bases match TRBD1. CDR1 is DFQATT, CDR2 SNEGSKA, per germline (reference sequence). Germline trimming cut 3 bases from V and 11 bases from J; bases unmatched to any gene: 13. CDR3 length: 15 amino acids.

The J gene is TRBJ2-2, the V gene TRBV4-2, with TRBD2 matching over 10 bases. V lost 0 bases to trimming and J lost 4 bases; unmatched junction nucleotides: 8. Germline V CDR1 and CDR2: LGHNA, YNFKEQ. The length of the CDR3 is 18 residues. CDR3 bases: TGTGCCAGCAGCCAAGATCAGGGGACTAGCGCGATCACCGGGGAGCTGTTTTTT. Residues: CASSQDQGTSAITGELFF.

The J gene is TRBJ2-7, the V gene TRBV5-1, with TRBD1 as a possible D gene (5 bases). V lost 0 bases and J lost 4, with 11 bases in between. The germline V gene has CDR1 SGHRS and CDR2 YFSETQ. CDR3 size: 14 residues. CDR3 nucleotides: TGCGCCAGCAGCTTGGGGGGCCTACCATACGAGCAGTACTTC. Amino acids: CASSLGGLPYEQYF.

The gene calls are TRBV12-5 and TRBJ1-1; no reliable D call. Trimming shortened V by 3 bases and J by 0 bases, and 5 bases separated the two germline ends. The CDR3 is made up of 13 amino acids. From germline, CDR1 is LGHNT and CDR2 FRNRAP. Written as DNA, the CDR3 is TGTGCTAGTGGTTTCTACCTGAACACTGAAGCTTTCTTT. As protein: CASGFYLNTEAFF.

This clone has at least ten counts. The chain employs TRBV6-5 and TRBJ1-2; 8 bases match TRBD1. Trimming cost V 6 bases and J 6 bases; bases outside gene matches: 9. The germline V gene encodes CDR1 MNHEY and CDR2 SVGAGI. This CDR3 has 14 residues. The CDR3 region is CASSPGTGFDGYTF. The CDR3 DNA follows: TGTGCCAGCAGCCCCGGGACAGGATTTGATGGCTACACCTTC.

This chain links TRBV11-2 with TRBJ2-5, with 9 bases matching TRBD2. The germline V gene encodes CDR1 SGHAT and CDR2 FQNNGV. V was clipped by 5 bases and J by 5 bases; unmatched bases: 21. This CDR3 comprises 19 residues. In DNA, the CDR3 is TGTGCCAGCAGCCCTGGGGCGGGGGGGCCATACACCCCTTCGGAGACCCAGTACTTC. Protein: CASSPGAGGPYTPSETQYF. The entire variable domain, with the rest obtained from reference TRBV11-2 and TRBJ2-5, is as follows: EAGVAQSPRYKIIEKRQSVAFWCNPISGHATLYWYQQILGQGPKLLIQFQNNGVVDDSQLPKDRFSAERLKGVDSTLKIQPAKLEDSAVYLCASSPGAGGPYTPSETQYFGPGTRLLVL.

As concerns this clone: A read error may produce the germline difference seen at one junction end. The rearrangement links TRBV2 to TRBJ1-1; no reliable D call. This CDR3 has 13 amino acids. Germline V gene lookup returns CDR1 SNHLY and CDR2 FYNNEI. For the CDR3, the DNA is TGTGCCGGCAGGTTGGAGATGAACACTGAAGCTTTCTTT. Residues: CAGRLEMNTEAFF. The full variable domain, completed using reference TRBV2 and TRBJ1-1, is EPEVTQTPSHQVTQMGQEVILRCVPISNHLYFYWYRQILGQKVEFLVSFYNNEISEKSEIFDDQFSVERPDGSNFTLKIRSTKLEDSAMYFCAGRLEMNTEAFFGQGTRLTVV.

V is TRBV30 and J is TRBJ1-4; D possibly corresponds to TRBD1 (6 bases). The CDR3 length is 15 residues. Looked up from germline, CDR1 is GTSNPN and CDR2 is SVGIG (reference sequence). The V end lost 0 bases, the J end lost 7 bases, and 15 bases lay between the germline ends. The CDR3 reads CAWSVQGPAVEKLFF. The CDR3 region has the DNA TGTGCCTGGAGTGTCCAGGGGCCGGCGGTTGAAAAACTGTTTTTT. Looking up the rest from reference TRBV30 and TRBJ1-4 gives the full variable domain: SQTIHQWPATLVQPVGSPLSLECTVEGTSNPNLYWYRQAAGRGLQLLFYSVGIGQISSEVPQNLSASRPQDRQFILSSKKLLLSDSGFYLCAWSVQGPAVEKLFFGSGTQLSVL.

The rearrangement uses TRBV18 and TRBJ2-2; 7 positions agree with TRBD1. This CDR3 contains 15 residues. Losses at the gene ends were 5 bases for V and 2 bases for J; bases not matched to a gene: 5. Germline V gives CDR1 KGHSH, CDR2 LQKENI. CDR3 sequence reads: CASSSRQGNTGELFF. The CDR3 DNA reads TGTGCCAGCTCATCCCGACAGGGCAACACCGGGGAGCTGTTTTTT.

Remarks on this clone: The sample carries other DNA sequences with the same CDR3. This chain connects TRBV5-1 to TRBJ2-1; TRBD1 is a possible D gene (6 bases). This CDR3 is built from 15 residues. Germline CDR1 and CDR2: SGHRS and YFSETQ. With 0 bases removed from V and 1 base from J, the gap between germline ends came to 8 bases. CDR3 coding DNA: TGCGCCAGCAGCTTGGGGCAGGGGTCCTACAATGAGCAGTTCTTC. This gives the protein CASSLGQGSYNEQFF.

The J gene is TRBJ1-2, the V gene TRBV7-3; TRBD1 matches 10 bases. Germline V CDR1 and CDR2: SGHTA, FQGTGA. V shed 5 bases, J shed 8 bases, and the junction held 11 bases outside the gene matches. The length of the CDR3 is 15 residues. In DNA form, the CDR3 reads TGTGCCAGCAGCCCTGCGACAGGGGGCGCGGGGGGCTACACCTTC. Translated: CASSPATGGAGGYTF.

The V gene is TRBV19, the J gene TRBJ1-5; D call uncertain. This CDR3 has 15 amino acids. Trimming pared 5 bases from V and 3 bases from J, leaving 14 bases between. Germline CDR1 LNHDA, CDR2 SQIVND (reference sequence). The CDR3 bases are TGTGCCAGTAGTCTCACCCCAGTAGCCAATCAGCCCCAGCATTTT. Protein: CASSLTPVANQPQHF. Variable domain in full (rest from reference TRBV19 and TRBJ1-5): DGGITQSPKYLFRKEGQNVTLSCEQNLNHDAMYWYRQDPGQGLRLIYYSQIVNDFQKGDIAEGYSVSREKKESFPLTVTSAQKNPTAFYLCASSLTPVANQPQHFGDGTRLSIL.

The genes are TRBV20-1 and TRBJ2-1; D may be TRBD1 (5 bases). There are 11 residues in the CDR3. In germline, CDR1 is DFQATT, CDR2 SNEGSKA (reference sequence). The V end was cut by 6 bases, the J end by 8 bases, with 11 bases between. The CDR3 DNA follows: TGCAGTGCCAGGGTCTTGTATGAGCAGTTCTTC. Amino acids: CSARVLYEQFF.

V and J are TRBV28 and TRBJ2-7; D remains ambiguous. Trimming removed 1 base from V and 4 bases from J, with 17 bases in between. CDR3 length equals 16 residues. Germline V lookup: CDR1 MDHEN, CDR2 SYDVKM. The CDR3 protein is CASSLFGALTRYEQYF. DNA of the CDR3: TGTGCCAGCAGTTTATTCGGTGCCTTAACCCGTTACGAGCAGTACTTC.

This chain uses TRBV30 with TRBJ2-1; D ambiguous. Germline V gene lookup returns CDR1 GTSNPN and CDR2 SVGIG (reference sequence). V was clipped by 3 bases and J by 2 bases, with 23 bases between them. CDR3 length: 18 residues. CDR3 loop: CAWRSLFPGGLTYNEQFF. The CDR3 DNA sequence: TGTGCCTGGAGGTCCTTGTTCCCTGGCGGATTAACCTACAATGAGCAGTTCTTC.

The chain links TRBV18 to TRBJ1-1; 7 nucleotides line up with TRBD1. With 0 bases clipped from V and 8 bases from J, the junction kept 6 bases outside the gene matches. The germline gives CDR1 KGHSH, CDR2 LQKENI. This CDR3 comprises 14 residues. The CDR3 DNA follows: TGTGCCAGCTCACCACCGGGGACAGTCTTGGAAGCTTTCTTT. It codes for CASSPPGTVLEAFF. Supplemented by reference TRBV18 and TRBJ1-1, the full variable domain reads NAGVMQNPRHLVRRRGQEARLRCSPMKGHSHVYWYRQLPEEGLKFMVYLQKENIIDESGMPKERFSAEFPKEGPSILRIQQVVRGDSAAYFCASSPPGTVLEAFFGQGTRLTVV.

This sequence joins TRBV7-2 and TRBJ2-3; TRBD1 matches 9 bases. The germline CDR1 and CDR2 sequences are SGHTA and FQGNSA. This CDR3 region has 14 residues. With V trimmed by 2 bases and J by 7 bases, 4 bases remained unmatched. CDR3 amino acids: CASSLIQGANTQYF. The CDR3 coding sequence is TGTGCCAGCAGCTTAATACAGGGGGCAAATACGCAGTATTTT.

This clone was counted a few times. V usage is TRBV15 and J usage is TRBJ2-3; unclear D gene. The V and J ends lost 1 base and 4 bases respectively, with 12 bases between them. The CDR3 sequence is 15 residues long. Germline V gene data show CDR1 as LNHNV and CDR2 as YYDKDF (reference sequence). The CDR3 loop reads CATSRVRRGADTQYF. DNA for the CDR3: TGTGCCACCAGCAGAGTCCGGCGAGGTGCAGATACGCAGTATTTT.

The rearrangement joins TRBV4-2 to TRBJ2-3; 9 positions match TRBD2. The germline V gene has CDR1 LGHNA and CDR2 YNFKEQ. The CDR3 has 16 residues. Unmatched junction bases numbered 5, after V lost 0 bases and J lost 4 bases. The DNA for the CDR3 is TGTGCCAGCAGCCAAGAAGGCGGGGGGGCCTCAGATACGCAGTATTTT. It translates to CASSQEGGGASDTQYF.